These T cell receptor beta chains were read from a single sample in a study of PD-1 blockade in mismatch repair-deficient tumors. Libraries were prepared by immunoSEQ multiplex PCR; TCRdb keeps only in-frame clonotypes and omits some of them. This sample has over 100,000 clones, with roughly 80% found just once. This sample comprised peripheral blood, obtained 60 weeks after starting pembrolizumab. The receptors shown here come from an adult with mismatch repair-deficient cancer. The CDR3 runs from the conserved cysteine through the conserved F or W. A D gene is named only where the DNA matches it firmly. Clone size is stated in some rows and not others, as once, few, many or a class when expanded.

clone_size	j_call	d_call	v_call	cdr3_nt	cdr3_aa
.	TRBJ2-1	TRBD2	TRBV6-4	TGTGCCAGCAGTGACCTTCCCGAGCGGGAGTCCTACAATGAGCAGTTCTTC	CASSDLPERESYNEQFF
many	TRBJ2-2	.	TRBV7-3	TGTGCCAGCAGCTTAAAGGGCGGGGTATACGCGAACACCGGGGAGCTGTTTTTT	CASSLKGGVYANTGELFF
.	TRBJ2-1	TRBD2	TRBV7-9	TGTGCCAGCAGCTTAAGGGGACTAGCGGGGCCCAATGAGCAGTTCTTC	CASSLRGLAGPNEQFF
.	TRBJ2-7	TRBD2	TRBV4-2	TGTGCCAGCAGCGCCCGACTAGCGGGATGGTACGAGCAGTACTTC	CASSARLAGWYEQYF
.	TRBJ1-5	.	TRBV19	TGTGCCAGTAGTATCTCCCCTACAGGGACCAATCAGCCCCAGCATTTT	CASSISPTGTNQPQHF
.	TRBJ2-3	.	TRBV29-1	TGCAGCGTTGATCTCACAGATACGCAGTATTTT	CSVDLTDTQYF
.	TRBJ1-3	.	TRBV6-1	TGTGCCAGCAGTGAAGCCTGGGACAACTCTGGAAACACCATATATTTT	CASSEAWDNSGNTIYF
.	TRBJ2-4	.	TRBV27	TGTGCCAGCAGTTTCCAGGCGAGGGACATTCAGTACTTC	CASSFQARDIQYF
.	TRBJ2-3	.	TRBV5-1	TGCGCCAGCAGCTTGGTTGGGGATTCCACAGATACGCAGTATTTT	CASSLVGDSTDTQYF
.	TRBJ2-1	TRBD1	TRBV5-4	TGTGCCAGCAGCTTGCAACAGGGGAATGTGGATGAGCAGTTCTTC	CASSLQQGNVDEQFF
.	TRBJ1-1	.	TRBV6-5	TGTGCCAGCATTTCCAGACTGAATCAAGCTTTCTTT	CASISRLNQAFF
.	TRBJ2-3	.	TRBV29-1	TGCAGCGTTGAAGAGGCGGTGGCGCAGTATTTT	CSVEEAVAQYF
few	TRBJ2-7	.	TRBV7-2	TGTGCCAGCAGTCCCTTTCGTCCCTACGAGCAGTACTTC	CASSPFRPYEQYF
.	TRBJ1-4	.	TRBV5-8	TGTGCCAGCAGCCCCGGGTTGGGGGCCAGTAATGAAAAACTGTTTTTT	CASSPGLGASNEKLFF
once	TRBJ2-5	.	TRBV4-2	TGTGCCAGCAGCCAAGATGCTTTAGAGACCCAGTACTTC	CASSQDALETQYF
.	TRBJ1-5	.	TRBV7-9	TGTGCCAGCAGCTTAGCCGGAGGTAGCAATCAGCCCCAGCATTTT	CASSLAGGSNQPQHF
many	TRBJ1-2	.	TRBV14	TGTGCCAGCAGCGGAGACGGGACGTATGGCTACACCTTC	CASSGDGTYGYTF
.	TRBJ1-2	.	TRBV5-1	TGCGCCAGCAGCTTGGCCAAGGGTGAGTGGGGCTACACCTTC	CASSLAKGEWGYTF
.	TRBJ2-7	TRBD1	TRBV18	TGTGCCAGCTCACCCAACGGACAGGGGGCAGGAGAGCAGTACTTC	CASSPNGQGAGEQYF
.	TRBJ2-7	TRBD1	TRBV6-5	TGTGCCAGCAGTTACGGTACAGGGGGCGAGCAGTACTTC	CASSYGTGGEQYF
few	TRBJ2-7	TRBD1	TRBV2	TGTGCCAGCAGTCATTCAAGATCGGGACAGGGTATCTACGAGCAGTACTTC	CASSHSRSGQGIYEQYF
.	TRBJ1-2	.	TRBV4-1	TGCGCCAGCAGCCAGTGGGTGGGTGGGGGTGGCTACACCTTC	CASSQWVGGGGYTF
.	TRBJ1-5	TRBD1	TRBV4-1	TGCGCCAGCAGCCAAGAGGGACAGGGTAGGAATCAGCCCCAGCATTTT	CASSQEGQGRNQPQHF
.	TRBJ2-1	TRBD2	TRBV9	TGTGCCAGCAGCGTTGGCGGGAGCACCTACAATGAGCAGTTCTTC	CASSVGGSTYNEQFF
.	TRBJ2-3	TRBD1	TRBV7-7	TGTGCTAGCAGCTTAGCCCTCGGGACAGGCGTGGATACGCAGTATTTT	CASSLALGTGVDTQYF